A single sample is the source of the 4 T cell receptor beta chains below, sequenced in a study of T cell responses to AZD1222 COVID-19 vaccine. TCRdb keeps only in-frame clones here, not all; method: immunoSEQ multiplex PCR. Of just under 95,000 clones in the sample, approximately 91% are singletons; the top ten hold 13%. The sequencing here drew on peripheral blood, taken on day 0 of AZD1222 vaccination. All receptors come from an adult in good health.

The chain couples TRBV9 to TRBJ2-2; 9 bases align to TRBD2. V was pared by 1 base and J by 3 bases, with 13 bases of the junction left unmatched. In germline, CDR1 is SGDLS, CDR2 YYNGEE. This CDR3 has 19 amino acids. CDR3 sequence reads: CASSVTVWASGEYTGELFF. The DNA of the CDR3 is TGTGCCAGCAGCGTAACCGTCTGGGCTAGCGGGGAATACACCGGGGAGCTGTTTTTT.

The sample holds a few counts of this clone. The chain has TRBV6-4 and TRBJ1-5; D unclear. There are 14 residues in the CDR3. V lost 6 bases and J lost 7, with 16 bases in between. Per germline, CDR1 MRHNA and CDR2 SNTAGT. In DNA, the CDR3 is TGTGCCAGCAGCCTTTCCCCCTTTTCCCAGCCCCAGCATTTT. It translates to CASSLSPFSQPQHF.

V and J are TRBV5-1 and TRBJ1-2, with a tentative D call TRBD1 (5 bases). The CDR3 extends over 15 amino acids. V shed 0 bases and J shed 0 bases, with 9 bases lying between them. Germline V gives CDR1 SGHRS, CDR2 YFSETQ. CDR3 region: CASSLGGRANYGYTF. The CDR3 nucleotides are TGCGCCAGCAGCTTGGGGGGCAGAGCTAACTATGGCTACACCTTC.

This clone has more than one count but fewer than ten. This chain's CDR3 is CASGVAHNEQFF. The CDR3 region has the DNA TGTGCCAGCGGGGTAGCGCACAATGAGCAGTTCTTC. The chain recombines TRBV7-3 with TRBJ2-1; possibly TRBD2 for D (5 bases). This CDR3 is 12 amino acids long. Germline V lookup: CDR1 SGHTA, CDR2 FQGTGA. The V gene lost 8 bases and the J gene lost 5 bases, with 10 bases spanning the gap.